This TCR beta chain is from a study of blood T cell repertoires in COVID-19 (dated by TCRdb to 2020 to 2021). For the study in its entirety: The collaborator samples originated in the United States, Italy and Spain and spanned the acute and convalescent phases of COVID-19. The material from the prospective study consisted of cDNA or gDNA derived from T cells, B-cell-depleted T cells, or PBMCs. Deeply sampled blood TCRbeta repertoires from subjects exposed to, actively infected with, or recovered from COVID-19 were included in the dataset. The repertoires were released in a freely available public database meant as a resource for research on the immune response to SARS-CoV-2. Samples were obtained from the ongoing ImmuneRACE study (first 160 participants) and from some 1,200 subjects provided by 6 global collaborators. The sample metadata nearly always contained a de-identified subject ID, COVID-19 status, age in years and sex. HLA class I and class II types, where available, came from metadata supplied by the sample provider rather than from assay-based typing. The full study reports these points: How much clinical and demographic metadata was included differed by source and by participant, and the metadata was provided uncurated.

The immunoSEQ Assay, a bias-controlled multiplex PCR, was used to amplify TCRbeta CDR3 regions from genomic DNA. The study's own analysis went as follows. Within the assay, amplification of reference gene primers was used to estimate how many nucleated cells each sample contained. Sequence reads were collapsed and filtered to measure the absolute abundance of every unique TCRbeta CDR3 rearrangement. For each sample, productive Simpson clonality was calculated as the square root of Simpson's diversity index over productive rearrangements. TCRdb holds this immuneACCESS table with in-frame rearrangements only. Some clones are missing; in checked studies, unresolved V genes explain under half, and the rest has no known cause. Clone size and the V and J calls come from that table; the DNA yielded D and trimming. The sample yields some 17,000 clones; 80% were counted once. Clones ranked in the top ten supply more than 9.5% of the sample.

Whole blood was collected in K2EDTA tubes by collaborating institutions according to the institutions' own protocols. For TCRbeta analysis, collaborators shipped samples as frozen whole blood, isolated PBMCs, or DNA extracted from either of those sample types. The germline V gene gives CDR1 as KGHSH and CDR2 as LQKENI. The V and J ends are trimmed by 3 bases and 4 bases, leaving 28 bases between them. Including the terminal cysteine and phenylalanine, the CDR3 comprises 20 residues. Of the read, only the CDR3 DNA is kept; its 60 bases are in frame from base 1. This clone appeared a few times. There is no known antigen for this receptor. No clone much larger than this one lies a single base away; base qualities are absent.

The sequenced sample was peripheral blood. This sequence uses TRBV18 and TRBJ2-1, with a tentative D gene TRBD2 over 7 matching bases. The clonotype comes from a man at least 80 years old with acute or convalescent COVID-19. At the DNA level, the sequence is TGTGCCAGCTCACCCAAAAATAGGGGGGGCGGCCGCGACATGTACAATGAGCAGTTCTTC. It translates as CASSPKNRGGGRDMYNEQFF.